This T cell receptor beta chain was observed in a study of OX40 agonist ivuxolimab in advanced cancers. This table comes from immunoSEQ multiplex PCR, and its TCRdb copy is limited to in-frame clones, with some not included. Among 43,000 or so clones listed, 88% were seen once. CDR3 size: 15 residues. Germline V gene sequence: CDR1 LNHDA, CDR2 SQIVND (reference sequence). V trimming: 3 bases; J trimming: 5 bases; junction bases outside the gene matches: 7. This receptor was taken from an adult with an advanced solid tumor such as melanoma, head and neck, liver or kidney cancer. This chain uses TRBV19 with TRBJ2-3, with TRBD2 matching 8 bases. This specimen consisted of CD4+ or CD8+ T cells sorted from blood, obtained in a trial of the OX40 agonist ivuxolimab. The CDR3 sequence is CASSMERELRDTQYF. In nucleotides, the CDR3 is TGTGCCAGTAGTATGGAGCGGGAGTTGAGAGATACGCAGTATTTT.